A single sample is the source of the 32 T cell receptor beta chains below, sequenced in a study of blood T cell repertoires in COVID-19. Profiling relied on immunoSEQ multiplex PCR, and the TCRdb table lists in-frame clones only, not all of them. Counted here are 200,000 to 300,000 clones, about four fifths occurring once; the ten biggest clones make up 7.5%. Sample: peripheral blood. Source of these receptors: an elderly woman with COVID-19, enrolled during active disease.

The CDR3 DNA reads as TGTGCCAGCAGCGCTTCAGGGGGCGAGAACTATGGCTACACCTTC. It codes for CASSASGGENYGYTF. This chain uses TRBV7-2 with TRBJ1-2, with TRBD1 identical over 8 bases. This CDR3 region has 15 residues. Per the germline V gene, CDR1 is SGHTA and CDR2 is FQGNSA. V lost 5 bases to trimming and J lost 2 bases; unmatched junction nucleotides: 7.

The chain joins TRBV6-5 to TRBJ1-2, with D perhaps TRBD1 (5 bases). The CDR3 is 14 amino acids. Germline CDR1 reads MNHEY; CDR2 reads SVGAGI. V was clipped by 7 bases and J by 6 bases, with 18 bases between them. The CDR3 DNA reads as TGTGCCAGCAAATCCCCAGGGAACAGTCATGGCTACACCTTC. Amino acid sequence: CASKSPGNSHGYTF.

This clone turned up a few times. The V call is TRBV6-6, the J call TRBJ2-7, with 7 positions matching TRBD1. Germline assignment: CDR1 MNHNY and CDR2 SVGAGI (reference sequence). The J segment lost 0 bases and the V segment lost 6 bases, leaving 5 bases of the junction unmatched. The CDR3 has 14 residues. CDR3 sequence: CASRTTGSSYEQYF. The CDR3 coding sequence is TGTGCCAGCAGGACGACAGGGAGCTCCTACGAGCAGTACTTC.

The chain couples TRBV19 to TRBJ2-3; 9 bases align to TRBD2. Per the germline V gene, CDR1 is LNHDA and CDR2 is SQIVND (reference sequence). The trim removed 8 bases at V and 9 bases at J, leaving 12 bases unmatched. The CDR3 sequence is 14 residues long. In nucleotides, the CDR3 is TGTGCCAGTGCCTGGCGGGGGGGCTTAGGGACGCAGTATTTT. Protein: CASAWRGGLGTQYF. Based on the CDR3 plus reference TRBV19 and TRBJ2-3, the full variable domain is DGGITQSPKYLFRKEGQNVTLSCEQNLNHDAMYWYRQDPGQGLRLIYYSQIVNDFQKGDIAEGYSVSREKKESFPLTVTSAQKNPTAFYLCASAWRGGLGTQYFGPGTRLTVL.

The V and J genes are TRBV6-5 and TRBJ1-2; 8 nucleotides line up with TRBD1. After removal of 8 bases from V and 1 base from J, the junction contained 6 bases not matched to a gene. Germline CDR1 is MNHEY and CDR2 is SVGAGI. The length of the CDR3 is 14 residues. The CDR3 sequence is CASQAQGGNYGYTF. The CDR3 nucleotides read TGTGCCAGCCAAGCACAGGGGGGTAACTATGGCTACACCTTC.

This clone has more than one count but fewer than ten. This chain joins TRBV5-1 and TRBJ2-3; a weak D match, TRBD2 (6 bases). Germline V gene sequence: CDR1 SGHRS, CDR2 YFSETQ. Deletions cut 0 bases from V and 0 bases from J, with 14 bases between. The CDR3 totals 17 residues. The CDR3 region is CASSLELAVTSTDTQYF. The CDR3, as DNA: TGCGCCAGCAGCTTGGAATTAGCGGTTACTAGCACAGATACGCAGTATTTT.

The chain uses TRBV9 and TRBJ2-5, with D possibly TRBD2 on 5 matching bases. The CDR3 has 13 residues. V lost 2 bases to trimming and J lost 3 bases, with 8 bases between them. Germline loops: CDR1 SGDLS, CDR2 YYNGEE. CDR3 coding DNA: TGTGCCAGCAGCGTTAGCGTCGAAGAGACCCAGTACTTC. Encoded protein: CASSVSVEETQYF. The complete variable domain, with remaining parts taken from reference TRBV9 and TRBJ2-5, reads DSGVTQTPKHLITATGQRVTLRCSPRSGDLSVYWYQQSLDQGLQFLIQYYNGEERAKGNILERFSAQQFPDLHSELNLSSLELGDSALYFCASSVSVEETQYFGPGTRLLVL.

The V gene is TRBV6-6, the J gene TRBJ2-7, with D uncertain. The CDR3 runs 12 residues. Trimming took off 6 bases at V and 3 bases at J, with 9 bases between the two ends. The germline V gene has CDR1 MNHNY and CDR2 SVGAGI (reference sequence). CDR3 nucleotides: TGTGCCAGCAGCCCAACTGACTACGAGCAGTACTTC. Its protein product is CASSPTDYEQYF.

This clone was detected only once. CDR3 protein: CASLGGVGQPQHF. CDR3 in DNA: TGTGCTAGCCTCGGAGGGGTCGGTCAGCCCCAGCATTTT. The chain links TRBV12-5 to TRBJ1-5; weak D call: TRBD1 (5 bases). The germline V gene encodes CDR1 LGHNT and CDR2 FRNRAP. This CDR3 is 13 amino acids long. Between the trimmed V and J ends, which lost 9 bases and 6 bases, there was a span of 15 bases. Full variable domain (remainder filled in from reference TRBV12-5 and TRBJ1-5): DARVTQTPRHKVTEMGQEVTMRCQPILGHNTVFWYRQTMMQGLELLAYFRNRAPLDDSGMPKDRFSAEMPDATLATLKIQPSEPRDSAVYFCASLGGVGQPQHFGDGTRLSIL.

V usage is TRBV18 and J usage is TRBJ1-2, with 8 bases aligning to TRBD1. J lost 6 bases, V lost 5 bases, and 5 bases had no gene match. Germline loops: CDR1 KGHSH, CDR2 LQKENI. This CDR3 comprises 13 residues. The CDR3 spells CASSVGQGDGYTF. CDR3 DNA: TGTGCCAGCTCAGTCGGACAGGGTGATGGCTACACCTTC.

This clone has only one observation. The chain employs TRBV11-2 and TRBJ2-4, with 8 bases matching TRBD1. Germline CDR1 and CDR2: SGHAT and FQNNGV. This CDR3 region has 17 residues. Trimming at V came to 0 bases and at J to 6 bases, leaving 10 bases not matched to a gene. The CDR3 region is CASSLDPPTGARNIQYF. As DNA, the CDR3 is TGTGCCAGCAGCTTAGATCCCCCGACAGGGGCTAGAAACATTCAGTACTTC. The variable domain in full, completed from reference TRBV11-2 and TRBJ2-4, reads EAGVAQSPRYKIIEKRQSVAFWCNPISGHATLYWYQQILGQGPKLLIQFQNNGVVDDSQLPKDRFSAERLKGVDSTLKIQPAKLEDSAVYLCASSLDPPTGARNIQYFGAGTRLSVL.

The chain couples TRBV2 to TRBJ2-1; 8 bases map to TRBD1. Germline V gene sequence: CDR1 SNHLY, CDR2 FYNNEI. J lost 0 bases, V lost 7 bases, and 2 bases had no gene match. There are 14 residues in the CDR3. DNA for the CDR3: TGTGCCAGCAAACAGGGGGTCTCCTACAATGAGCAGTTCTTC. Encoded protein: CASKQGVSYNEQFF.

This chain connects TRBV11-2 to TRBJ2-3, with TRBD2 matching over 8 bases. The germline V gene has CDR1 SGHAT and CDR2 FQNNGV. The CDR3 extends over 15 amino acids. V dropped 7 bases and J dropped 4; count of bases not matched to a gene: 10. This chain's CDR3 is CASTGRGIRADTQYF. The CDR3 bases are TGTGCCAGCACCGGGAGGGGGATAAGGGCAGATACGCAGTATTTT.

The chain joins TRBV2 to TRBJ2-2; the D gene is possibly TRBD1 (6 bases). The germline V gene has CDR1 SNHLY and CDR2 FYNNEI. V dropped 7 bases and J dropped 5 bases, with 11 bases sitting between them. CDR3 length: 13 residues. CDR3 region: CASTRGRTGELFF. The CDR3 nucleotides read TGTGCCAGCACCAGGGGAAGGACCGGGGAGCTGTTTTTT.

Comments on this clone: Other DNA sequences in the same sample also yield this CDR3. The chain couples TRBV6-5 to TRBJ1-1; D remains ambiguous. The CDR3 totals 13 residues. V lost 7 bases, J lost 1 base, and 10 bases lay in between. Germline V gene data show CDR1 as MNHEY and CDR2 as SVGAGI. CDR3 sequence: CASTGTANTEAFF. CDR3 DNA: TGTGCCAGCACAGGCACGGCGAACACTGAAGCTTTCTTT.

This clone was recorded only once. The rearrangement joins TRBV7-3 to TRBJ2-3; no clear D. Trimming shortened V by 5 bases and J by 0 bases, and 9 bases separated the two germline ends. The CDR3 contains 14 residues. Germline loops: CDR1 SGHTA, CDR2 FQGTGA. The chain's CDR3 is CASSQASSTDTQYF. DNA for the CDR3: TGTGCCAGCAGCCAGGCCTCTAGCACAGATACGCAGTATTTT.

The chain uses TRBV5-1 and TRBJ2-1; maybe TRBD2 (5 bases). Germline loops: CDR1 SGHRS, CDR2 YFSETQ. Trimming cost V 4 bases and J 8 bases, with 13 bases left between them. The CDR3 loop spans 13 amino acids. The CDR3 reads CASSPGLFDEQFF. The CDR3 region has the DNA TGCGCCAGCAGCCCCGGACTTTTTGATGAGCAGTTCTTC.

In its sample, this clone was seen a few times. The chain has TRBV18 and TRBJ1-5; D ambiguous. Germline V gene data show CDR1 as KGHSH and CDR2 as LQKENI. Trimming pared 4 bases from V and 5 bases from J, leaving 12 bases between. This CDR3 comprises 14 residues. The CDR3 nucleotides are TGTGCCAGCTCACTGGGAGGTAGGGATCAGCCCCAGCATTTT. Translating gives CASSLGGRDQPQHF.

The CDR3 sequence: CASSSGTGYSTEAFF. In DNA form, the CDR3 reads TGTGCCAGCAGCTCCGGGACAGGGTATTCCACTGAAGCTTTCTTT. This chain uses TRBV7-6 with TRBJ1-1, with 9 bases that match TRBD1. Looked up from germline, CDR1 is SGHVS and CDR2 is FNYEAQ. The V and J ends lost 4 bases and 4 bases, in that order; junction bases with no gene match: 7. The CDR3 is 15 amino acids.

In DNA, the CDR3 is TGTGCCAGTAGTAGACAGGGGCCCTATGGCTACACCTTC. This translates into CASSRQGPYGYTF. This chain joins TRBV19 and TRBJ1-2; 8 bases align to TRBD1. The V gene end was trimmed by 4 bases and the J gene end by 4 bases; junction bases not matched to a gene: 2. Germline V CDR1 and CDR2: LNHDA, SQIVND (reference sequence). This CDR3 spans 13 amino acids.

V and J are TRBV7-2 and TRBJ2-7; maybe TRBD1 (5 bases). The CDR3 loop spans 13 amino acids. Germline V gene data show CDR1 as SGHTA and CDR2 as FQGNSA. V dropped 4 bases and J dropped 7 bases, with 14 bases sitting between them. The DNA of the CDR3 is TGTGCCAGCAGCTCTATAGGGGCCGGGGAGCAGTACTTC. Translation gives CASSSIGAGEQYF.

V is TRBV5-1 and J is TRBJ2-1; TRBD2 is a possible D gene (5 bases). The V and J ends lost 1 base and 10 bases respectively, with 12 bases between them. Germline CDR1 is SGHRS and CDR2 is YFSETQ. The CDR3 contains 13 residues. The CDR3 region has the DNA TGCGCCAGCAGCTTGATTCCCGAGGGCGAGCAGTTCTTC. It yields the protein CASSLIPEGEQFF.

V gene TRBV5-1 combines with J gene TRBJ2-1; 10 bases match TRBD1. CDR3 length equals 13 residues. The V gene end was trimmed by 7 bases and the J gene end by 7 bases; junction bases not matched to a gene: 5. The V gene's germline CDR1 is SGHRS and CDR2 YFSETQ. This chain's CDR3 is CASQAGQGNEQFF. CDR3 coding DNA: TGCGCCAGCCAGGCGGGACAGGGGAATGAGCAGTTCTTC.

The CDR3 protein is CASSSGTGIAEAFF. The CDR3 DNA follows: TGTGCCAGCAGCTCCGGGACAGGGATCGCTGAAGCTTTCTTT. This chain uses TRBV5-5 with TRBJ1-1; 9 nucleotides line up with TRBD1. This CDR3 has 14 amino acids. Germline V gene lookup returns CDR1 SGHKS and CDR2 YYEKEE (reference sequence). Losses at the gene ends were 3 bases for V and 6 bases for J; bases not matched to a gene: 6.

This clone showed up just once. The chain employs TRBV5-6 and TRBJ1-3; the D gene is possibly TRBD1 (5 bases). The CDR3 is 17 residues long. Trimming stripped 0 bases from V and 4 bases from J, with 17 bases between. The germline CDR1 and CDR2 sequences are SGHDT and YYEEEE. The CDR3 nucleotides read TGTGCCAGCAGCTTGGATGGCCTGGCAGGGAAGGGAAACACCATATATTTT. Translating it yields CASSLDGLAGKGNTIYF.

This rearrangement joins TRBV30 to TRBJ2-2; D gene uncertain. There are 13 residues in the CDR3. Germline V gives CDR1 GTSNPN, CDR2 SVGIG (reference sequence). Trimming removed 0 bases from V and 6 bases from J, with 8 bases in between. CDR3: CAWSVQYAGELFF. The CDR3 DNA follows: TGTGCCTGGAGTGTACAATACGCCGGGGAGCTGTTTTTT.

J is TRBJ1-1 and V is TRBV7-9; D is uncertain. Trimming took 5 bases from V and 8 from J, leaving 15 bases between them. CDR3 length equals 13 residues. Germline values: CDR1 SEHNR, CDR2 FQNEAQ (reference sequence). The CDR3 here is CASSQTRVAEAFF. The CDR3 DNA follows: TGTGCCAGCAGCCAAACGCGAGTCGCAGAAGCTTTCTTT.

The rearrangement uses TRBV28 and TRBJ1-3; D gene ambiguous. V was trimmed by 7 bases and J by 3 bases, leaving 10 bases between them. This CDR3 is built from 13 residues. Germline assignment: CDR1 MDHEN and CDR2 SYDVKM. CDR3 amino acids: CASTGEYGNTIYF. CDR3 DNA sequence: TGTGCCAGCACTGGGGAGTATGGAAACACCATATATTTT. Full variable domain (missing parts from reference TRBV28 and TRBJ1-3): DVKVTQSSRYLVKRTGEKVFLECVQDMDHENMFWYRQDPGLGLRLIYFSYDVKMKEKGDIPEGYSVSREKKERFSLILESASTNQTSMYLCASTGEYGNTIYFGEGSWLTVV.

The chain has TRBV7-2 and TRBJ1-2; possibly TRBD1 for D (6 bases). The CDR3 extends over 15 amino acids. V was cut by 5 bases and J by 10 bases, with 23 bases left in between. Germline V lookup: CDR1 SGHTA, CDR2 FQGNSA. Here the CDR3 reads CASSPRTATVPIYTF. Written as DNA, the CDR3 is TGTGCCAGCAGCCCTAGGACAGCTACAGTACCCATCTACACCTTC.

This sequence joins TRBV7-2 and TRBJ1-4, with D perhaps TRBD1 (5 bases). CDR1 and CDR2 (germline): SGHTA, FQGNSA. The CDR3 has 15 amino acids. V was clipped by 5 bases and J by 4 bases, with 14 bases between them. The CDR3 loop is CASSRPGMGNEKLFF. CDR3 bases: TGTGCCAGCAGCCGCCCAGGGATGGGTAATGAAAAACTGTTTTTT. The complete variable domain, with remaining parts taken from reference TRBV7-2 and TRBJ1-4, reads GAGVSQSPSNKVTEKGKDVELRCDPISGHTALYWYRQSLGQGLEFLIYFQGNSAPDKSGLPSDRFSAERTGGSVSTLTIQRTQQEDSAVYLCASSRPGMGNEKLFFGSGTQLSVL.

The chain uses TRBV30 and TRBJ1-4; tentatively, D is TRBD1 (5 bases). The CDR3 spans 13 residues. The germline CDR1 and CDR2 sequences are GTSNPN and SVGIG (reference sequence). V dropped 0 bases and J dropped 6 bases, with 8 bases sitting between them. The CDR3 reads CAWSVRGDEKLFF. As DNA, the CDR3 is TGTGCCTGGAGTGTACGGGGGGATGAAAAACTGTTTTTT.

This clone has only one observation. In DNA form, the CDR3 reads TGTGCCAGCCGGCGGGGGAGCGCTGAAGCTTTCTTT. Amino acid sequence: CASRRGSAEAFF. The J gene is TRBJ1-1, the V gene TRBV6-5, with D maybe TRBD1 (5 bases). Germline assignment: CDR1 MNHEY and CDR2 SVGAGI. The CDR3 runs 12 residues. V gave up 8 bases and J gave up 6 bases, with 13 bases separating them.